The rows below give T cell receptor beta chains drawn from one sample of a study of cytomegalovirus exposure and HLA in healthy donors. Method: immunoSEQ multiplex PCR; TCRdb's copy keeps in-frame clones and lacks some. The sample holds 150,000 or so clones, 70% to 85% seen once. The sample taken for sequencing was PBMCs. Receptors originate from a man over 45 in good health and CMV-seropositive. CDR3s leave out the opening cysteine and the closing phenylalanine or tryptophan. Each record gives: CDR3 protein, J gene, clone size, V gene. Expanded clones are given a class, and other clones once, few, many or no size at all.

CDR3 protein: ASSLGQGPGEQY
J gene: TRBJ2-7
clone size: .
V gene: TRBV5-1

CDR3 protein: AGKGPGGQPQH
J gene: TRBJ1-5
clone size: .
V gene: TRBV19

CDR3 protein: ASSFGQTNTEAF
J gene: TRBJ1-1
clone size: .
V gene: TRBV7-9

CDR3 protein: ASSPTRRTGTHEQY
J gene: TRBJ2-7
clone size: few
V gene: TRBV10-2

CDR3 protein: ASSEAGGVVGTGELF
J gene: TRBJ2-2
clone size: few
V gene: TRBV6-1

CDR3 protein: ASSPQSYEQY
J gene: TRBJ2-7
clone size: .
V gene: TRBV7-9

CDR3 protein: ASSTDRRGTEAF
J gene: TRBJ1-1
clone size: .
V gene: TRBV6-1

CDR3 protein: ASSIQGARIGVGNQPQH
J gene: TRBJ1-5
clone size: .
V gene: TRBV19

CDR3 protein: ASGLVLGQIPNYGYT
J gene: TRBJ1-2
clone size: .
V gene: TRBV12-5

CDR3 protein: ASNSGGPANGYT
J gene: TRBJ1-2
clone size: once
V gene: TRBV27

CDR3 protein: SHEYTEAF
J gene: TRBJ1-1
clone size: few
V gene: TRBV20-1

CDR3 protein: ATSILRGYEQY
J gene: TRBJ2-7
clone size: .
V gene: TRBV15

CDR3 protein: ASSPGTAFQETQY
J gene: TRBJ2-5
clone size: .
V gene: TRBV4-1

CDR3 protein: ASSYFDREAF
J gene: TRBJ1-1
clone size: many
V gene: TRBV6-6

CDR3 protein: ASSLGAGEIYEQY
J gene: TRBJ2-7
clone size: .
V gene: TRBV27

CDR3 protein: ASSLVVGGATEQF
J gene: TRBJ2-1
clone size: .
V gene: TRBV11-2

CDR3 protein: ASSTLRDSTEAF
J gene: TRBJ1-1
clone size: .
V gene: TRBV6-6

CDR3 protein: ASSQVTANYGYT
J gene: TRBJ1-2
clone size: .
V gene: TRBV4-1

CDR3 protein: ASSPHRTGRVAKNIQY
J gene: TRBJ2-4
clone size: .
V gene: TRBV27

CDR3 protein: ASSPGRGGSYEQY
J gene: TRBJ2-7
clone size: once
V gene: TRBV5-1

CDR3 protein: ASSPLKGVWAEQY
J gene: TRBJ2-7
clone size: few
V gene: TRBV11-2

CDR3 protein: ASTAPGQGYLQF
J gene: TRBJ2-1
clone size: few
V gene: TRBV28

CDR3 protein: ASSLTGGSYNEQF
J gene: TRBJ2-1
clone size: .
V gene: TRBV5-1

CDR3 protein: ASSVGTGYLYNEQF
J gene: TRBJ2-1
clone size: .
V gene: TRBV9

CDR3 protein: ASRSGLAGNNEQF
J gene: TRBJ2-1
clone size: .
V gene: TRBV28

CDR3 protein: AWSRGGGSPYEQY
J gene: TRBJ2-7
clone size: .
V gene: TRBV30

CDR3 protein: ASSYSRAGGEETQY
J gene: TRBJ2-5
clone size: .
V gene: TRBV6-5

CDR3 protein: ASSLVSAGGISYEQY
J gene: TRBJ2-7
clone size: .
V gene: TRBV5-6

CDR3 protein: ASSQLQYTEAF
J gene: TRBJ1-1
clone size: .
V gene: TRBV4-1

CDR3 protein: ASSPILDGTYEQY
J gene: TRBJ2-7
clone size: once
V gene: TRBV5-1